The 26 T cell receptor beta chains below come from one sample, sequenced in a study of radiation and T cells in renal cell carcinoma. Time point: baseline pretreatment blood. Sample treatment: 15 Gy SBRT to primary tumor, nephrectomy 4 weeks later. Only in-frame clones appear in the TCRdb table, and some are missing; sequencing was by immunoSEQ multiplex PCR. Of 140,000 or so clones detected, roughly 88% appear once; the ten largest clones hold 12%. The material sequenced was blood, taken from a patient whose treatment included radiotherapy and nephrectomy. The receptors were gathered from a woman in her forties or fifties with renal cell carcinoma.

The CDR3 sequence is CASSHSLYEQYF. The CDR3, as DNA: TGTGCCAGCAGCCACAGTTTGTACGAGCAGTACTTC. The chain carries TRBV14 and TRBJ2-7; D uncertain. Trimming took off 3 bases at V and 4 bases at J, with 7 bases between the two ends. The CDR3 totals 12 residues. Germline V gives CDR1 SGHDN, CDR2 FVKESK.

The chain carries TRBV5-1 and TRBJ1-4; unclear D gene. V lost 5 bases, J lost 6 bases, and 17 bases lay in between. Germline CDR1 reads SGHRS; CDR2 reads YFSETQ. This CDR3 comprises 15 residues. The CDR3 sequence: CASSSRTYRDEKLFF. CDR3 in DNA: TGCGCCAGCAGTTCCCGGACCTACCGAGATGAAAAACTGTTTTTT. The whole variable domain, filled in from reference TRBV5-1 and TRBJ1-4, reads KAGVTQTPRYLIKTRGQQVTLSCSPISGHRSVSWYQQTPGQGLQFLFEYFSETQRNKGNFPGRFSGRQFSNSRSEMNVSTLELGDSALYLCASSSRTYRDEKLFFGSGTQLSVL.

V gene TRBV11-2 combines with J gene TRBJ1-2; 9 bases map to TRBD1. The CDR3 is made up of 15 amino acids. The trim removed 5 bases at V and 7 bases at J, leaving 11 bases unmatched. Germline CDR1 reads SGHAT; CDR2 reads FQNNGV. The chain's CDR3 is CASSAPQQGAFGYTF. The CDR3 DNA follows: TGTGCCAGCAGCGCTCCTCAACAGGGGGCTTTTGGCTACACCTTC.

This sequence joins TRBV4-2 and TRBJ2-5; 10 nucleotides match TRBD1. The V gene's germline CDR1 is LGHNA and CDR2 YNFKEQ. The CDR3 spans 18 residues. The V and J ends lost 0 bases and 4 bases, in that order; junction bases with no gene match: 11. The CDR3 spells CASSQEDRGTGVGETQYF. The CDR3 DNA sequence: TGTGCCAGCAGCCAAGAGGATCGCGGGACAGGGGTGGGAGAGACCCAGTACTTC.

The chain carries TRBV28 and TRBJ1-3; D is ambiguous. Germline-derived CDR1 and CDR2 are MDHEN and SYDVKM. CDR3 size: 13 residues. V lost 6 bases and J 1 base, leaving 7 bases between the germline ends. CDR3 nucleotides: TGTGCCAGCAGCGTTGGGTCTGGAAACACCATATATTTT. This gives the protein CASSVGSGNTIYF. The variable domain in full, with the rest retrieved from reference TRBV28 and TRBJ1-3, is DVKVTQSSRYLVKRTGEKVFLECVQDMDHENMFWYRQDPGLGLRLIYFSYDVKMKEKGDIPEGYSVSREKKERFSLILESASTNQTSMYLCASSVGSGNTIYFGEGSWLTVV.

This chain uses TRBV9 with TRBJ1-2, with D maybe TRBD1 (5 bases). Germline CDR1 SGDLS, CDR2 YYNGEE. The CDR3 sequence is 16 residues long. The V end was cut by 4 bases, the J end by 3 bases, with 19 bases between. In DNA, the CDR3 is TGTGCCAGCAGCCCGATGCTGCGGTGGGGGGACTATGGCTACACCTTC. It yields the protein CASSPMLRWGDYGYTF.

This sequence joins TRBV9 and TRBJ1-1; D might be TRBD1 (6 bases). Germline V CDR1 and CDR2: SGDLS, YYNGEE. The CDR3 extends over 15 amino acids. Trimming removed 4 bases from V and 2 bases from J, with 15 bases in between. CDR3 nucleotides: TGTGCCAGCAGCTTTATACAGGGTCCCAACACTGAAGCTTTCTTT. As protein: CASSFIQGPNTEAFF. Together with reference TRBV9 and TRBJ1-1, the CDR3 gives the full variable domain: DSGVTQTPKHLITATGQRVTLRCSPRSGDLSVYWYQQSLDQGLQFLIQYYNGEERAKGNILERFSAQQFPDLHSELNLSSLELGDSALYFCASSFIQGPNTEAFFGQGTRLTVV.

V is TRBV19 and J is TRBJ1-1; D possibly corresponds to TRBD1 (6 bases). CDR1 and CDR2 from the germline V gene are LNHDA and SQIVND (reference sequence). CDR3 length: 14 amino acids. Trimming stripped 0 bases from V and 11 bases from J, with 16 bases between. CDR3 sequence reads: CASSIDSRAGAAFF. DNA for the CDR3: TGTGCCAGTAGTATAGATTCCCGGGCAGGGGCGGCTTTCTTT. The entire variable domain, with the rest obtained from reference TRBV19 and TRBJ1-1, is as follows: DGGITQSPKYLFRKEGQNVTLSCEQNLNHDAMYWYRQDPGQGLRLIYYSQIVNDFQKGDIAEGYSVSREKKESFPLTVTSAQKNPTAFYLCASSIDSRAGAAFFGQGTRLTVV.

This chain joins TRBV5-6 and TRBJ2-5, with 9 nucleotides matching TRBD1. CDR1 SGHDT and CDR2 YYEEEE come from the germline V gene. The CDR3 length is 16 residues. With 4 bases clipped from V and 2 bases from J, the junction kept 9 bases outside the gene matches. DNA of the CDR3: TGTGCCAGCAGCCCACCGACAGGGGGTTATCAAGAGACCCAGTACTTC. Amino acids: CASSPPTGGYQETQYF.

The chain combines TRBV4-1 with TRBJ2-7; tentative D call: TRBD1 (5 bases). CDR1 is MGHRA, CDR2 YSYEKL, per germline. V gave up 1 base and J gave up 2 bases, with 15 bases separating them. This CDR3 is 16 amino acids long. The CDR3: CASSQVVRVSPYEQYF. CDR3 in DNA: TGCGCCAGCAGCCAAGTTGTCAGGGTATCTCCCTACGAGCAGTACTTC.

This rearrangement joins TRBV6-5 to TRBJ2-2, with TRBD1 as a possible D gene (6 bases). CDR1 MNHEY and CDR2 SVGAGI come from the germline V gene. With 8 bases removed from V and 2 bases from J, the gap between germline ends came to 12 bases. The CDR3 has 14 residues. The CDR3 DNA sequence: TGTGCCAGCCGCGGACAGACTAACACCGGGGAGCTGTTTTTT. This encodes CASRGQTNTGELFF.

This chain links TRBV19 with TRBJ1-6; D is unresolved. V was shortened by 9 bases and J by 8 bases, with 17 bases between the two germline ends. The CDR3 sequence is 14 residues long. CDR1 and CDR2 from the germline V gene are LNHDA and SQIVND (reference sequence). The CDR3 sequence is CASSMFNSDSPLHF. As DNA, the CDR3 is TGTGCCAGCAGCATGTTTAATTCGGATTCACCCCTCCACTTT.

Written as DNA, the CDR3 is TGTGCCAGCAGCTCGGGACGGGGCTACGAGCAGTACTTC. Translated: CASSSGRGYEQYF. The chain employs TRBV5-4 and TRBJ2-7; tentatively, D is TRBD1 or TRBD2 (5 bases each). V lost 3 bases and J 3 bases, leaving 10 bases between the germline ends. Germline assignment: CDR1 SGHNT and CDR2 YYREEE (reference sequence). CDR3 length equals 13 residues.

The chain combines TRBV6-6 with TRBJ2-5; 7 bases agree with TRBD2. Germline V gene sequence: CDR1 MNHNY, CDR2 SVGAGI (reference sequence). Unmatched junction bases numbered 5, after V lost 2 bases and J lost 2 bases. The CDR3 runs to 15 residues. In DNA form, the CDR3 reads TGTGCCAGCAGTTACGGGTCTAGCGGACAAGAGACCCAGTACTTC. Its protein is CASSYGSSGQETQYF.

The chain uses TRBV25-1 and TRBJ2-5, with 9 bases aligning to TRBD1. Germline assignment: CDR1 MGHDK and CDR2 SYGVNS. With 4 bases clipped from V and 5 bases from J, the junction kept 5 bases outside the gene matches. CDR3 length: 14 residues. Here the CDR3 reads CASSGTGDGETQYF. CDR3 nucleotide sequence: TGTGCCAGCAGTGGGACAGGGGACGGGGAGACCCAGTACTTC.

The chain recombines TRBV6-5 with TRBJ2-5; D is unclear. The CDR3 is 13 amino acids. V lost 2 bases, J lost 1 base, and 5 bases lay in between. Germline CDR1 and CDR2: MNHEY and SVGAGI. CDR3 nucleotide sequence: TGTGCCAGCAGTTACGGTGCCCAAGAGACCCAGTACTTC. Protein: CASSYGAQETQYF.

J is TRBJ2-5 and V is TRBV7-9; 9 positions match TRBD2. J lost 4 bases, V lost 1 base, and 10 bases had no gene match. Looked up from germline, CDR1 is SEHNR and CDR2 is FQNEAQ (reference sequence). CDR3 length: 17 amino acids. This CDR3 is CASSLGLSAGGLETQYF. CDR3 sequence (DNA): TGTGCCAGCAGCTTAGGTTTGTCAGCGGGGGGCCTAGAGACCCAGTACTTC.

CDR3 region: CASSDLGTGPNEQFF. The CDR3, as DNA: TGTGCCAGCAGTGACTTGGGGACAGGGCCCAATGAGCAGTTCTTC. The chain combines TRBV6-4 with TRBJ2-1, with 9 bases lining up with TRBD1. Germline values: CDR1 MRHNA, CDR2 SNTAGT. The CDR3 loop spans 15 amino acids. Trimming cost V 1 base and J 6 bases; bases outside gene matches: 4.

The V and J genes are TRBV29-1 and TRBJ1-1; D not resolved. This CDR3 contains 12 residues. Deletions cut 7 bases from V and 4 bases from J, with 13 bases between. Germline V gene lookup returns CDR1 SQVTM and CDR2 ANQGSEA. CDR3 DNA sequence: TGCAGCGCCCCCGGATTAGGCACTGAAGCTTTCTTT. This codes for CSAPGLGTEAFF.

Here the CDR3 reads CASSQVVWGNYGYTF. The CDR3 DNA sequence: TGCGCCAGCAGCCAAGTTGTCTGGGGTAACTATGGCTACACCTTC. V usage is TRBV4-3 and J usage is TRBJ1-2; D is ambiguous. CDR1 is LGHNA, CDR2 YSLEER, per germline. V was cut by 1 base and J by 1 base, with 10 bases left in between. The CDR3 length is 15 residues.

J is TRBJ2-7 and V is TRBV15, with no clear D. This CDR3 region has 14 residues. V was trimmed by 3 bases and J by 3 bases, leaving 12 bases between them. The germline gives CDR1 LNHNV, CDR2 YYDKDF (reference sequence). This chain's CDR3 is CATSRESGNYEQYF. The CDR3 nucleotides read TGTGCCACCAGCAGGGAGTCAGGAAACTACGAGCAGTACTTC. Variable domain in full (rest from reference TRBV15 and TRBJ2-7): DAMVIQNPRYQVTQFGKPVTLSCSQTLNHNVMYWYQQKSSQAPKLLFHYYDKDFNNEADTPDNFQSRRPNTSFCFLDIRSPGLGDTAMYLCATSRESGNYEQYFGPGTRLTVT.

The chain carries TRBV7-9 and TRBJ1-2; D not certain. Germline assignment: CDR1 SEHNR and CDR2 FQNEAQ (reference sequence). This CDR3 is 13 amino acids long. Trimming shortened V by 1 base and J by 2 bases, and 5 bases separated the two germline ends. The CDR3 DNA is TGTGCCAGCAGCTTAGACACGAACTATGGCTACACCTTC. It codes for CASSLDTNYGYTF.

This chain uses TRBV2 with TRBJ2-1; weak D call: TRBD1 (6 bases). CDR1 is SNHLY and CDR2 is FYNNEI in the germline V gene. This CDR3 spans 13 amino acids. Trimming took 5 bases from V and 4 from J, leaving 9 bases between them. CDR3 residues: CASSWTAYNEQFF. The CDR3 nucleotides read TGTGCCAGCAGTTGGACAGCTTACAATGAGCAGTTCTTC.

The V and J genes are TRBV4-2 and TRBJ2-2; D uncertain. Deletions cut 5 bases from V and 4 bases from J, with 14 bases between. The CDR3 is made up of 15 amino acids. Germline CDR1 LGHNA, CDR2 YNFKEQ. The CDR3 is CASSLAWSTTGELFF. In DNA form, the CDR3 reads TGTGCCAGCAGCTTGGCTTGGAGTACCACCGGGGAGCTGTTTTTT.

The chain is built from TRBV7-2 and TRBJ2-3; 10 bases agree with TRBD1. Germline loops: CDR1 SGHTA, CDR2 FQGNSA. J was trimmed by 6 bases and V by 2 bases; bases with no gene match: 8. This CDR3 contains 16 residues. The CDR3 sequence is CASSLSTGTGVDTQYF. The CDR3 DNA is TGTGCCAGCAGCTTATCAACCGGGACAGGGGTGGATACGCAGTATTTT. Using reference TRBV7-2 and TRBJ2-3 for the parts outside the CDR3, the full variable domain is GAGVSQSPSNKVTEKGKDVELRCDPISGHTALYWYRQSLGQGLEFLIYFQGNSAPDKSGLPSDRFSAERTGGSVSTLTIQRTQQEDSAVYLCASSLSTGTGVDTQYFGPGTRLTVL.

The rearrangement links TRBV5-1 to TRBJ1-1; no clear D gene. This CDR3 comprises 13 residues. Germline V gene lookup returns CDR1 SGHRS and CDR2 YFSETQ. Trimming cost V 0 bases and J 5 bases, with 8 bases left between them. CDR3 nucleotides: TGCGCCAGCAGCTTGGCCGGCCGGACTGAAGCTTTCTTT. Its translation: CASSLAGRTEAFF. The full variable domain, with the rest looked up from reference TRBV5-1 and TRBJ1-1, is KAGVTQTPRYLIKTRGQQVTLSCSPISGHRSVSWYQQTPGQGLQFLFEYFSETQRNKGNFPGRFSGRQFSNSRSEMNVSTLELGDSALYLCASSLAGRTEAFFGQGTRLTVV.